This TCR beta chain was captured in a study of T-cell reconstitution after alpha-beta-depleted transplantation in children. CDR1 and CDR2 from the germline V gene are LGHNA and YSLEER. CDR3 length: 13 amino acids. Between the trimmed V and J ends, which lost 2 bases and 9 bases, there was a span of 14 bases. As it was prepared, the TCRbeta library received unique molecular identifiers. Using its own MiXCR run on the PCR reads, TCRdb lists one record per CDR3 protein. The sample shows some 490,000 distinct CDR3 sequences, around 13% of them seen only once. This clonotype occurred many times. The TCR comes from a human donor who donated a stem cell graft to a child with combined immunodeficiency. This sequence joins TRBV4-3 and TRBJ2-7; D might be TRBD2 (5 bases). The sample in question was PBMCs from the stem cell graft donor, obtained from the stem cell graft. DNA for the CDR3: TGCGCCAGCAGCCAAATGGTTGAGGGTCGGCAGTACTTC. Translated, it gives CASSQMVEGRQYF.